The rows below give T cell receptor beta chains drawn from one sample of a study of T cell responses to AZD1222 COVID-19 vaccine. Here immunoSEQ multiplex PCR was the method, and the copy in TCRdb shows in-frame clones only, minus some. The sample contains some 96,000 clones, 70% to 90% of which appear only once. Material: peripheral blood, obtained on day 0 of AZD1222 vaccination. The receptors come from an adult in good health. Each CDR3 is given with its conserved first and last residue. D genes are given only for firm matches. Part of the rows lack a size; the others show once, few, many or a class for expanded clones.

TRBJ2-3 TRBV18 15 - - CASSPSLVFTDTQYF TGTGCCAGCTCACCCAGCCTAGTATTCACAGATACGCAGTATTTT
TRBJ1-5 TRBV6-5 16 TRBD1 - CASSSSPTGRDQPQHF TGTGCCAGCAGTTCCTCACCGACAGGGAGAGATCAGCCCCAGCATTTT
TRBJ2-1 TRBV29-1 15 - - CSFLGAPGSYNEQFF TGCAGCTTCCTTGGGGCCCCCGGGTCCTACAATGAGCAGTTCTTC
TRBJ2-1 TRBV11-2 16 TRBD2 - CASSPRAGGIYNEQFF TGTGCCAGCAGCCCTAGAGCGGGGGGGATCTACAATGAGCAGTTCTTC
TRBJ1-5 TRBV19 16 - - CASTTNTRGNNQPQHF TGTGCCAGTACCACGAATACCAGGGGAAACAATCAGCCCCAGCATTTT
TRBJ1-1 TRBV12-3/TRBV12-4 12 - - CASSPQGTEAFF TGTGCCAGCAGTCCCCAGGGGACTGAAGCTTTCTTT
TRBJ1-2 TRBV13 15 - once CASSPATGRLGGYTF TGTGCCAGCAGCCCAGCGACGGGGCGTTTAGGGGGCTACACCTTC
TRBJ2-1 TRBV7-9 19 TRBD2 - CASSRPTSGGALPHNEQFF TGTGCCAGCAGCCGACCGACTAGCGGGGGGGCCTTGCCCCACAATGAGCAGTTCTTC
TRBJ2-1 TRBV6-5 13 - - CASSFRGSNEQFF TGTGCCAGCAGCTTCAGAGGGAGCAATGAGCAGTTCTTC
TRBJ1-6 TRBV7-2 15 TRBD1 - CASSLMTGVVSPLHF TGTGCCAGCAGCCTCATGACAGGGGTGGTCTCACCCCTCCACTTT
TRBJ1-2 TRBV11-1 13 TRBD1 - CASTTDRDRGYTF TGTGCCAGCACCACCGACAGGGACCGAGGCTACACCTTC
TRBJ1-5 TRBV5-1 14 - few CASSLRISNQPQHF TGCGCCAGCAGCTTGAGGATTAGCAATCAGCCCCAGCATTTT
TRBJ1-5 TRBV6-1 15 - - CASSEASVSNQPQHF TGTGCCAGCAGTGAAGCCTCGGTTAGCAATCAGCCCCAGCATTTT
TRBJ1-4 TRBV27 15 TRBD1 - CASSSQQGRNEKLFF TGTGCCAGCAGTTCCCAACAGGGGCGAAACGAAAAACTGTTTTTT
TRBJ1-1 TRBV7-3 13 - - CASSLGLGTEAFF TGTGCCAGCAGCTTGGGGTTGGGAACTGAAGCTTTCTTT
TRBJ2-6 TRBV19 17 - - CASSILGRRTGANVLTF TGTGCCAGTAGTATCTTGGGGCGGAGGACCGGGGCCAACGTCCTGACTTTC
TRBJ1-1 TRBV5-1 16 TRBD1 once CASSLGRQGMNTEAFF TGCGCCAGCAGCTTGGGTCGACAGGGAATGAACACTGAAGCTTTCTTT
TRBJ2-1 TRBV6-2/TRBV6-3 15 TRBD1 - CASSLGDRDYNEQFF TGTGCCAGCAGTCTGGGGGACAGGGACTACAATGAGCAGTTCTTC
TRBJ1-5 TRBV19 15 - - CASRFGGDSNQPQHF TGTGCCAGTAGATTCGGAGGGGATAGCAATCAGCCCCAGCATTTT
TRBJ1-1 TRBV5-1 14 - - CASSLGQGSTEAFF TGCGCCAGCAGCTTGGGCCAGGGGAGCACTGAAGCTTTCTTT
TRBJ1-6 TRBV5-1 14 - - CASSPWGVNSPLHF TGCGCCAGCAGCCCTTGGGGTGTAAATTCACCCCTCCACTTT
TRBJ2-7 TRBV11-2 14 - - CASSPLTRSYEQYF TGTGCCAGCAGCCCTTTGACTCGATCCTACGAGCAGTACTTC
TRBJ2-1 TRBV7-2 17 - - CASSLANFGGSYNEQFF TGTGCCAGCAGCTTAGCTAATTTCGGGGGCTCTTACAATGAGCAGTTCTTC
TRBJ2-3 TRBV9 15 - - CASSSQIAITDTQYF TGTGCCAGCAGCTCGCAGATCGCCATCACAGATACGCAGTATTTT
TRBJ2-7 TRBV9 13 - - CASSPRGQYEQYF TGTGCCAGCAGCCCTCGGGGGCAGTACGAGCAGTACTTC
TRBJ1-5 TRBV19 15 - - CASNGGGYSNQPQHF TGTGCCAGTAATGGAGGGGGGTATAGCAATCAGCCCCAGCATTTT
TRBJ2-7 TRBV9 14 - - CASSVGRGVDEQYF TGTGCCAGCAGCGTAGGCAGGGGGGTGGACGAGCAGTACTTC
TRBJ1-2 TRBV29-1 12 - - CSVEGDWYGYTF TGCAGCGTTGAAGGTGATTGGTATGGCTACACCTTC
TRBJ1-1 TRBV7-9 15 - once CASSLGTTVFPEAFF TGTGCCAGCAGCTTAGGGACGACAGTTTTCCCTGAAGCTTTCTTT